A selection of T cell receptor beta chains follows, all from one sample in a study of tumor-infiltrating lymphocytes in primary liver carcinoma. TCRdb independently ran MiXCR on the multiplex PCR reads; one entry per CDR3 protein. The sample holds around 120,000 distinct CDR3 sequences; roughly 69% are singletons and the top ten take roughly a tenth. The sequenced sample was liver tumor tissue from sampling region 1. These receptors originate from a woman aged 55-69 years with primary liver carcinoma and hepatitis B virus infection. CDR3s include the opening cysteine and the closing phenylalanine or tryptophan. D genes are given only for firm matches. Rows may omit the clone size; those that give it use once, few, many or a size class.

d_call: -
j_call: TRBJ1-1
cdr3_length: 15
v_call: TRBV12-3/TRBV12-4
clone_size: many
cdr3_aa: CATKSLIGSNTEAFF
cdr3_nt: TGTGCCACCAAAAGTTTGATAGGTTCGAACACTGAAGCTTTCTTT

d_call: TRBD2
j_call: TRBJ2-1
cdr3_length: 14
v_call: TRBV28
clone_size: few
cdr3_aa: CASTLAGPLNEQFF
cdr3_nt: TGTGCCAGCACGCTAGCGGGACCCCTCAATGAGCAGTTCTTC

d_call: TRBD2
j_call: TRBJ2-5
cdr3_length: 15
v_call: TRBV7-2
clone_size: -
cdr3_aa: CASSPGLARDETHYF
cdr3_nt: TGTGCCAGCAGCCCAGGACTAGCGAGGGATGAGACCCATTACTTC

d_call: TRBD2
j_call: TRBJ2-1
cdr3_length: 17
v_call: TRBV12-3/TRBV12-4
clone_size: many
cdr3_aa: CASSLGGASGLYNEQFF
cdr3_nt: TGTGCCAGCAGTTTAGGTGGGGCTAGCGGGTTATACAATGAGCAGTTCTTC

d_call: -
j_call: TRBJ2-2
cdr3_length: 15
v_call: TRBV28
clone_size: -
cdr3_aa: CASRDTGTLTGELFF
cdr3_nt: TGTGCCAGCAGGGACACCGGGACTCTTACCGGGGAGCTGTTTTTT

d_call: -
j_call: TRBJ2-1
cdr3_length: 14
v_call: TRBV7-2
clone_size: -
cdr3_aa: CASSLAPQYNEQFF
cdr3_nt: TGTGCCAGCAGCTTAGCGCCCCAATACAATGAGCAGTTCTTC

d_call: -
j_call: TRBJ1-1
cdr3_length: 15
v_call: TRBV5-1
clone_size: -
cdr3_aa: CASNSTAVGNTEAFF
cdr3_nt: TGCGCCAGCAACTCGACCGCCGTAGGGAACACTGAAGCTTTCTTT

d_call: TRBD2
j_call: TRBJ2-5
cdr3_length: 19
v_call: TRBV6-5
clone_size: -
cdr3_aa: CASSYPTIGREGGEDTQYF
cdr3_nt: TGTGCCAGCAGTTACCCGACTATCGGGAGGGAAGGTGGAGAAGACACCCAGTACTTC

d_call: -
j_call: TRBJ2-3
cdr3_length: 19
v_call: TRBV11-3
clone_size: -
cdr3_aa: CASSPRIGGLTFQRDTQYF
cdr3_nt: TGTGCCAGCAGCCCCAGGATTGGCGGATTAACATTCCAACGGGATACGCAGTATTTT

d_call: TRBD2
j_call: TRBJ2-3
cdr3_length: 17
v_call: TRBV11-2
clone_size: -
cdr3_aa: CASSLDQLAGFFDTEYF
cdr3_nt: TGTGCCAGCAGCTTAGATCAACTAGCGGGCTTTTTTGATACGGAGTATTTT

d_call: TRBD2
j_call: TRBJ2-2
cdr3_length: 17
v_call: TRBV12-5
clone_size: many
cdr3_aa: CASGLALTSPGAGELFF
cdr3_nt: TGTGCTAGTGGTTTGGCCTTGACTAGCCCCGGGGCCGGGGAGCTGTTTTTT

d_call: -
j_call: TRBJ2-7
cdr3_length: 14
v_call: TRBV29-1
clone_size: -
cdr3_aa: CSVEGGAGANEKYF
cdr3_nt: TGCAGCGTCGAGGGGGGCGCTGGGGCCAACGAGAAGTACTTC

d_call: -
j_call: TRBJ2-1
cdr3_length: 16
v_call: TRBV6-1
clone_size: -
cdr3_aa: CASRHGLRRDYNEQIF
cdr3_nt: TGTGCCAGCAGACATGGGCTGAGGCGAGACTACAACGAGCAGATCTTC

d_call: -
j_call: TRBJ2-1
cdr3_length: 14
v_call: TRBV10-3
clone_size: -
cdr3_aa: CAISESIRANEQFF
cdr3_nt: TGTGCCATCAGTGAGTCGATTCGGGCCAATGAGCAGTTCTTC

d_call: -
j_call: TRBJ2-1
cdr3_length: 16
v_call: TRBV19
clone_size: few
cdr3_aa: CASSMVRGGSYNEQFF
cdr3_nt: TGTGCCAGTAGTATGGTGCGAGGGGGTTCCTACAATGAGCAGTTCTTC

d_call: TRBD2
j_call: TRBJ2-1
cdr3_length: 17
v_call: TRBV11-3
clone_size: -
cdr3_aa: CASSLGREEWGLDEQFF
cdr3_nt: TGTGCCAGCAGCTTAGGTCGGGAGGAGTGGGGTCTCGATGAGCAGTTTTTC

d_call: -
j_call: TRBJ1-5
cdr3_length: 13
v_call: TRBV6-1
clone_size: many
cdr3_aa: CASAKVENQPQHF
cdr3_nt: TGTGCCAGCGCGAAGGTGGAGAATCAGCCCCAGCATTTT

d_call: TRBD2
j_call: TRBJ2-2
cdr3_length: 19
v_call: TRBV14
clone_size: -
cdr3_aa: CAGSPLGLAPPKDTGELFF
cdr3_nt: TGTGCCGGCAGCCCCCTGGGACTAGCACCCCCAAAGGACACCGGGGAGCTGTTTTTT

d_call: -
j_call: TRBJ2-1
cdr3_length: 19
v_call: TRBV6-2/TRBV6-3
clone_size: -
cdr3_aa: CANSHYREVILTGINEQFF
cdr3_nt: TGTGCCAACAGTCACTACAGGGAGGTTATCCTGACAGGGATCAATGAGCAGTTCTTC

d_call: -
j_call: TRBJ2-1
cdr3_length: 15
v_call: TRBV5-1
clone_size: few
cdr3_aa: CASRFVAGSYNEQFF
cdr3_nt: TGCGCCAGCAGATTCGTTGCGGGCTCCTACAATGAGCAGTTCTTC

d_call: TRBD2
j_call: TRBJ2-1
cdr3_length: 15
v_call: TRBV29-1
clone_size: -
cdr3_aa: CSVEGGTTIYNEQFF
cdr3_nt: TGCAGCGTTGAAGGGGGGACTACCATCTACAATGAGCAGTTCTTC

d_call: TRBD2
j_call: TRBJ2-1
cdr3_length: 14
v_call: TRBV29-1
clone_size: -
cdr3_aa: CTVLGGRAVDEQFF
cdr3_nt: TGCACCGTGCTGGGCGGGAGGGCTGTCGATGAGCAGTTCTTC

d_call: -
j_call: TRBJ2-1
cdr3_length: 13
v_call: TRBV6-5
clone_size: once
cdr3_aa: CASSQERNNEQFF
cdr3_nt: TGTGCTAGCAGTCAGGAGAGAAACAATGAGCAGTTCTTC

d_call: -
j_call: TRBJ2-5
cdr3_length: 15
v_call: TRBV11-1
clone_size: few
cdr3_aa: CASSPVGAQKLVQYF
cdr3_nt: TGTGCCAGCAGCCCCGTAGGGGCCCAGAAGTTAGTCCAGTACTTC

d_call: TRBD2
j_call: TRBJ2-1
cdr3_length: 20
v_call: TRBV6-1
clone_size: -
cdr3_aa: CVSSLRTSGTKLASYDEQFF
cdr3_nt: TGTGTCAGCAGCCTCCGGACAAGCGGGACGAAACTCGCCTCCTACGATGAGCAGTTCTTC

d_call: -
j_call: TRBJ1-1
cdr3_length: 14
v_call: TRBV6-6
clone_size: -
cdr3_aa: CARNPGTANIEAFF
cdr3_nt: TGTGCCAGAAACCCCGGGACGGCGAACATTGAAGCTTTCTTT

d_call: TRBD2
j_call: TRBJ2-7
cdr3_length: 14
v_call: TRBV7-9
clone_size: -
cdr3_aa: CASSSRGGVYEQYF
cdr3_nt: TGTGCCAGCAGCTCCCGGGGGGGCGTCTACGAGCAGTACTTC

d_call: TRBD1
j_call: TRBJ1-2
cdr3_length: 13
v_call: TRBV14
clone_size: -
cdr3_aa: CASSRGQGYGYTF
cdr3_nt: TGTGCCAGCAGCCGAGGACAGGGTTATGGCTACACCTTC

d_call: -
j_call: TRBJ2-1
cdr3_length: 11
v_call: TRBV7-9
clone_size: -
cdr3_aa: CASSLEREQFF
cdr3_nt: TGTGCCAGCAGCTTAGAGCGGGAGCAGTTCTTC